One and the same sample provided the 22 T cell receptor beta chains below, sequenced in a study of early T cells in non-severe SARS-CoV-2 infection. TCRdb independently ran MiXCR on the 5' RACE reads; one entry per CDR3 protein. The table shows tens of thousands of distinct CDR3 sequences, with around 16% occurring only once. Sequenced input: whole blood. These receptors were collected from an adult who was a healthcare worker with PCR-confirmed SARS-CoV-2 infection or an uninfected control (not recorded which).

The table lists this clonotype with a few counts. The CDR3 nucleotides read TGTGCCAGTACTACCGTAGCGGGAGCTGGAGATACGCAGTATTTT. This gives the protein CASTTVAGAGDTQYF. J is TRBJ2-3 and V is TRBV19, with 9 nucleotides matching TRBD2. Unmatched junction bases numbered 10, after V lost 7 bases and J lost 5 bases. The CDR3 is 15 residues long. Per the germline V gene, CDR1 is LNHDA and CDR2 is SQIVND (reference sequence).

Only a few counts were recorded for this clonotype. This chain connects TRBV13 to TRBJ2-1; TRBD2 aligns across 10 bases. Per germline, CDR1 PRHDT and CDR2 FYEKMQ (reference sequence). This CDR3 is 14 amino acids long. J gave up 4 bases and V 3 bases, and 0 bases lay outside the gene matches. The CDR3: CASSFSGRYNEQFF. CDR3 DNA: TGTGCCAGCAGCTTTAGCGGGAGGTACAATGAGCAGTTCTTC.

This clonotype was detected a few times. The rearrangement links TRBV6-1 to TRBJ2-2, with 8 nucleotides matching TRBD1. The V and J ends lost 2 bases and 4 bases, in that order; junction bases with no gene match: 6. Germline V gives CDR1 MNHNS, CDR2 SASEGT. CDR3 length equals 16 residues. The CDR3 coding sequence is TGTGCCAGCAGTGAACCCCGGACAGGGATCACCGGGGAGCTGTTTTTT. Residues: CASSEPRTGITGELFF.

DNA for the CDR3: TGTGCCAGCAGTTACTCTGGATCAGGGGGCACCGATGCTTTCTTT. It encodes CASSYSGSGGTDAFF. The chain has TRBV6-2 or TRBV6-3 and TRBJ1-1, with 8 bases that match TRBD1. CDR1 is MNHEY and CDR2 is SVGEGT in the germline V gene. CDR3 length: 15 amino acids. Trimming at V came to 0 bases and at J to 11 bases, leaving 11 bases not matched to a gene.

The chain uses TRBV20-1 and TRBJ1-1; D perhaps matches TRBD1 (5 bases). The V gene's germline CDR1 is DFQATT and CDR2 SNEGSKA (reference sequence). The V and J ends lost 7 bases and 7 bases respectively, with 19 bases between them. The CDR3 is 13 amino acids. The CDR3 spells CSVLRDPSSEAFF. The DNA for the CDR3 is TGCAGTGTTCTCCGGGACCCCTCCAGTGAAGCTTTCTTT.

This clonotype was counted a few times. The chain carries TRBV7-2 and TRBJ1-5; 7 bases line up with TRBD1. The junction had 6 bases not matched to a gene; V was cut back by 2 bases and J by 5 bases. Germline loops: CDR1 SGHTA, CDR2 FQGNSA. The CDR3 is 15 residues long. In nucleotides, the CDR3 is TGTGCCAGCAGCTTAATAGGACAGGCGTATCAGCCCCAGCATTTT. Protein sequence: CASSLIGQAYQPQHF. The full variable domain, in which reference TRBV7-2 and TRBJ1-5 provide the parts outside the CDR3, is GAGVSQSPSNKVTEKGKDVELRCDPISGHTALYWYRQSLGQGLEFLIYFQGNSAPDKSGLPSDRFSAERTGGSVSTLTIQRTQQEDSAVYLCASSLIGQAYQPQHFGDGTRLSIL.

In its sample, this clonotype was seen a few times. CDR3 DNA sequence: TGTGCCAGCAGCCCGCGGACTTGGTACAATGAGCAGTTCTTC. Translating it yields CASSPRTWYNEQFF. The V and J genes are TRBV9 and TRBJ2-1, with a tentative D call TRBD2 (5 bases). The CDR3 contains 14 residues. Germline V gene lookup returns CDR1 SGDLS and CDR2 YYNGEE. V lost 4 bases and J 4 bases, leaving 12 bases between the germline ends. The full variable domain, with the rest looked up from reference TRBV9 and TRBJ2-1, is DSGVTQTPKHLITATGQRVTLRCSPRSGDLSVYWYQQSLDQGLQFLIQYYNGEERAKGNILERFSAQQFPDLHSELNLSSLELGDSALYFCASSPRTWYNEQFFGPGTRLTVL.

There are a few counts of this clonotype. The chain is built from TRBV11-3 and TRBJ2-7; either TRBD1 or TRBD2 may supply D (6 bases each). CDR1 is SGHNT and CDR2 is YENEEA in the germline V gene. Between the trimmed V and J ends, which lost 5 bases and 2 bases, there was a span of 16 bases. The CDR3 totals 15 residues. For the CDR3, the DNA is TGTGCCAGCAGCCTCAACGGGGGCCATACCTACGAGCAGTACTTC. Translated, it gives CASSLNGGHTYEQYF.

This chain connects TRBV10-3 to TRBJ1-4; D is perhaps TRBD1 (5 bases). The germline V and J ends were trimmed by 0 bases and 8 bases, with 13 bases remaining between them. CDR1 ENHRY and CDR2 SYGVKD come from the germline V gene. This CDR3 has 15 amino acids. The CDR3 nucleotides read TGTGCCATCAGTGAGTCGAGTGCAGGGAACGAAAAACTGTTTTTT. As protein: CAISESSAGNEKLFF.

The chain uses TRBV20-1 and TRBJ2-1; 10 bases line up with TRBD2. Germline V gene data show CDR1 as DFQATT and CDR2 as SNEGSKA (reference sequence). The junction had 7 bases not matched to a gene; V was cut back by 6 bases and J by 2 bases. This CDR3 has 15 amino acids. CDR3 residues: CSAELAGAPYNEQFF. CDR3 sequence (DNA): TGCAGTGCCGAGCTAGCGGGAGCCCCCTACAATGAGCAGTTCTTC.

This clonotype showed up just a few times. In DNA form, the CDR3 reads TGTGCCACCGGGACCGATTATAATTCACCCCTCCACTTT. Encoded protein: CATGTDYNSPLHF. V usage is TRBV10-3 and J usage is TRBJ1-6, with D possibly TRBD1 on 5 matching bases. CDR1 is ENHRY and CDR2 is SYGVKD in the germline V gene. There are 13 residues in the CDR3. V lost 10 bases to trimming and J lost 4 bases, with 11 bases between them.

The V gene is TRBV4-1, the J gene TRBJ2-5; TRBD2 agrees at 12 bases. The CDR3 contains 16 residues. CDR1 is MGHRA and CDR2 is YSYEKL in the germline V gene. The V gene end was trimmed by 4 bases and the J gene end by 5 bases; junction bases not matched to a gene: 8. For the CDR3, the DNA is TGCGCCAGCAGCCCCTCACTAGCGGGGGGCGTCGAGACCCAGTACTTC. Translation gives CASSPSLAGGVETQYF.

The rearrangement joins TRBV28 to TRBJ2-7; D unclear. The germline gives CDR1 MDHEN, CDR2 SYDVKM. Trimming cost V 5 bases and J 0 bases, with 8 bases left between them. CDR3 size: 13 residues. CDR3 region: CASSTTVSYEQYF. The DNA for the CDR3 is TGTGCCAGCAGTACCACAGTCTCCTACGAGCAGTACTTC.

The sample holds many counts of this clonotype. J is TRBJ2-6 and V is TRBV14; the match to TRBD1 covers 7 bases. The germline gives CDR1 SGHDN, CDR2 FVKESK. This CDR3 is built from 18 residues. V shed 5 bases and J 0 bases; nucleotides not matched to a gene: 10. This CDR3 reads CASSAPTGIGSGANVLTF. Written as DNA, the CDR3 is TGTGCCAGCAGCGCGCCGACAGGGATTGGCTCTGGGGCCAACGTCCTGACTTTC.

This clonotype showed up just a few times. The rearrangement links TRBV19 to TRBJ2-7, with D perhaps matching TRBD1 (6 bases). CDR1 and CDR2 (germline): LNHDA, SQIVND (reference sequence). The ends were cut back, 4 bases at V and 1 base at J, with 8 bases in the middle. This CDR3 is built from 13 residues. CDR3 nucleotides: TGTGCCAGTAGTACCACAGGGTCCTACGAGCAGTACTTC. This translates into CASSTTGSYEQYF.

The V call is TRBV9, the J call TRBJ2-7; the match to TRBD1 covers 10 bases. Germline lookup yields CDR1 SGDLS and CDR2 YYNGEE. The CDR3 sequence is 14 residues long. The V gene end was trimmed by 0 bases and the J gene end by 5 bases; junction bases not matched to a gene: 2. DNA for the CDR3: TGTGCCAGCAGCGTAGGACAGGGGGCCAACGAGCAGTACTTC. It is translated as CASSVGQGANEQYF.

This clonotype was observed many times. This rearrangement joins TRBV29-1 to TRBJ2-3; TRBD2 aligns across 7 bases. The CDR3 consists of 16 residues. Unmatched junction bases numbered 7, after V lost 1 base and J lost 0 bases. Germline V gene sequence: CDR1 SQVTM, CDR2 ANQGSEA. The CDR3 is CSVEGPSGVSTDTQYF. In DNA, the CDR3 is TGCAGCGTTGAAGGCCCCAGCGGGGTAAGCACAGATACGCAGTATTTT.

The genes are TRBV29-1 and TRBJ2-5; D remains unclear. V shed 4 bases and J shed 3 bases, with 9 bases lying between them. Germline V lookup: CDR1 SQVTM, CDR2 ANQGSEA. The CDR3 totals 12 residues. The CDR3 loop is CSVGGHKETQYF. DNA for the CDR3: TGCAGCGTTGGTGGCCATAAAGAGACCCAGTACTTC.

This rearrangement joins TRBV5-1 to TRBJ1-5, with D possibly TRBD1 on 5 matching bases. Trimming took 1 base from V and 5 from J, leaving 13 bases between them. The CDR3 sequence is 15 residues long. CDR1 and CDR2 (germline): SGHRS, YFSETQ. CDR3 loop: CASSLQGHLDQPQHF. CDR3 DNA sequence: TGCGCCAGCAGCTTGCAAGGACACTTGGATCAGCCCCAGCATTTT. Filled out from reference TRBV5-1 and TRBJ1-5, the complete variable domain reads KAGVTQTPRYLIKTRGQQVTLSCSPISGHRSVSWYQQTPGQGLQFLFEYFSETQRNKGNFPGRFSGRQFSNSRSEMNVSTLELGDSALYLCASSLQGHLDQPQHFGDGTRLSIL.

In this sample, this clonotype turned up many times. The chain is built from TRBV7-9 and TRBJ1-1; D gene uncertain. This CDR3 contains 11 residues. The germline V gene has CDR1 SEHNR and CDR2 FQNEAQ (reference sequence). Trimming removed 4 bases at V and 3 bases at J, with 3 bases between. The CDR3: CASSYHTEAFF. CDR3 sequence (DNA): TGTGCCAGCAGCTACCACACTGAAGCTTTCTTT.

This clonotype was found a few times. The chain recombines TRBV20-1 with TRBJ2-3; 9 bases fit TRBD2. In germline, CDR1 is DFQATT, CDR2 SNEGSKA (reference sequence). The J segment lost 1 base and the V segment lost 5 bases, leaving 7 bases of the junction unmatched. The CDR3 totals 15 residues. CDR3 region: CSAAGGRGGTDTQYF. In nucleotides, the CDR3 is TGCAGTGCTGCGGGGGGGCGGGGAGGCACAGATACGCAGTATTTT.

This clonotype came up a few times. This rearrangement joins TRBV5-4 to TRBJ2-5, with D maybe TRBD2 (6 bases). Trimming took off 1 base at V and 0 bases at J, with 10 bases between the two ends. Germline CDR1 is SGHNT and CDR2 is YYREEE (reference sequence). The CDR3 spans 15 residues. The CDR3 loop is CASSLNSGHQETQYF. CDR3 coding DNA: TGTGCCAGCAGCTTGAATAGCGGCCACCAAGAGACCCAGTACTTC.